This TCR beta chain emerged from a study of memory CD8 T cells in hepatitis C reinfection. Study-level background: A couple of donors cleared primary HCV but became chronic after reinfection. Between 12 and 24 weeks after reinfection detection, late samples were drawn. Study results and caveats: Only 5 or 6 donors prevented definitive conclusions about public clonotypes.

V lost 3 bases, J lost 4 bases, and 20 bases lay in between. From germline, CDR1 is SGDLS and CDR2 YYNGEE. The CDR3 runs to 17 residues. This table comes from immunoSEQ multiplex PCR, and its TCRdb copy is limited to in-frame clones, with some not included. The sample lists around 45,000 clones, approximately 89% seen once, with more than 0.6% in the top ten. Noted time point: late/post reinfection, 12 to 24 weeks after detection. The sorted cells went straight to TCR sequencing with no prior in vitro expansion. Control naive CD8 T cells came from a couple of donors at all three reinfection time points. Turning to this clone: Its antigen is unidentified.

The sample was naive CD8+ T cells sorted from blood. The J gene is TRBJ2-1, the V gene TRBV9; D possibly corresponds to TRBD2 (5 bases). The receptor was derived from a young man with hepatitis C virus infection. This CDR3 reads CASSGPQRAGVYNEQFF. The CDR3 coding sequence is TGTGCCAGCAGCGGGCCCCAGAGGGCCGGGGTTTACAATGAGCAGTTCTTC.